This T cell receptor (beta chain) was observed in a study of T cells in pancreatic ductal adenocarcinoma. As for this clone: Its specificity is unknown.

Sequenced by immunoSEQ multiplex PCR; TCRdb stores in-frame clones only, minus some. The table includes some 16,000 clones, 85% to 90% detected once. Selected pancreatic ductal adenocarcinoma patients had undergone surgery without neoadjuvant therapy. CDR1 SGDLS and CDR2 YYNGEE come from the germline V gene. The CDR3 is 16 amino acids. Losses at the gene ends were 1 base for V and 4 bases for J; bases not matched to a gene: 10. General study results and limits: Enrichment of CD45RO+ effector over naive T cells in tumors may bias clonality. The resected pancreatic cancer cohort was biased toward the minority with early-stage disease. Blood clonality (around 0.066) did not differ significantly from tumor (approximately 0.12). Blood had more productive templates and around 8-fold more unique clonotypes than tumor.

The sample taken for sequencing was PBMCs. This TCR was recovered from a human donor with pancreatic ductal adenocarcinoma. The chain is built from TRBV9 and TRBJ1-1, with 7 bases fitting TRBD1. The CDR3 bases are TGTGCCAGCAGCGTAACGACAGGGTTGAGATTCACTGAAGCTTTCTTT. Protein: CASSVTTGLRFTEAFF.